These T cell receptor beta chains were read from a single sample in a study of blood T cell repertoires in COVID-19. Method: immunoSEQ multiplex PCR; TCRdb's copy keeps in-frame clones and lacks some. The sample contains 150,000 to 200,000 clones, approximately 87% of which appear only once. The sequenced sample consisted of PBMCs or T cells enriched from blood (not recorded which). Receptors were obtained from a woman aged 45-65 years who had recovered from COVID-19. The CDR3 runs from the conserved cysteine through the conserved F or W. Fields, in order: V gene, D gene, J gene, CDR3 length, clone size, CDR3 protein. A D gene is named only where the DNA matches it firmly. A row's size may be missing; if present it is once, few, many or a size class.

v_gene: TRBV11-2
d_gene: TRBD1
j_gene: TRBJ1-5
len: 13
abundance: NA
CDR3aa: CASSPGQGQPQHF

v_gene: TRBV4-3
d_gene: NA
j_gene: TRBJ2-3
len: 17
abundance: NA
CDR3aa: CASSQDRANGRVDTQYF

v_gene: TRBV6-6
d_gene: NA
j_gene: TRBJ1-2
len: 12
abundance: NA
CDR3aa: CASSPNGSGYTF

v_gene: TRBV4-1
d_gene: NA
j_gene: TRBJ1-2
len: 15
abundance: NA
CDR3aa: CASSLDPSGNYGYTF

v_gene: TRBV28
d_gene: NA
j_gene: TRBJ2-3
len: 13
abundance: NA
CDR3aa: CASSQGGTDTQYF

v_gene: TRBV7-9
d_gene: NA
j_gene: TRBJ1-3
len: 14
abundance: NA
CDR3aa: CASSQDISGNTIYF

v_gene: TRBV2
d_gene: TRBD1
j_gene: TRBJ2-3
len: 14
abundance: NA
CDR3aa: CATHRDRGPDTQYF

v_gene: TRBV4-3
d_gene: NA
j_gene: TRBJ1-1
len: 13
abundance: NA
CDR3aa: CASSPPGDTEAFF

v_gene: TRBV19
d_gene: NA
j_gene: TRBJ2-5
len: 15
abundance: NA
CDR3aa: CASSILGAYGETQYF

v_gene: TRBV19
d_gene: NA
j_gene: TRBJ1-1
len: 13
abundance: NA
CDR3aa: CASRNTGTTEAFF

v_gene: TRBV7-2
d_gene: NA
j_gene: TRBJ1-2
len: 12
abundance: NA
CDR3aa: CASRPGVYGYTF

v_gene: TRBV18
d_gene: TRBD1
j_gene: TRBJ1-4
len: 15
abundance: NA
CDR3aa: CASSMNEGAGEKLFF

v_gene: TRBV19
d_gene: NA
j_gene: TRBJ1-2
len: 12
abundance: NA
CDR3aa: CASSIGGSGYTF

v_gene: TRBV5-1
d_gene: NA
j_gene: TRBJ2-6
len: 14
abundance: NA
CDR3aa: CASQESSGANVLTF

v_gene: TRBV5-6
d_gene: NA
j_gene: TRBJ1-1
len: 16
abundance: few
CDR3aa: CASTDRGGGDNTEAFF

v_gene: TRBV27
d_gene: TRBD1
j_gene: TRBJ1-6
len: 14
abundance: once
CDR3aa: CASSTGVGNSPLHF

v_gene: TRBV2
d_gene: TRBD2
j_gene: TRBJ2-1
len: 17
abundance: once
CDR3aa: CASSTLAGGRLNNEQFF

v_gene: TRBV9
d_gene: NA
j_gene: TRBJ1-2
len: 17
abundance: NA
CDR3aa: CASSEEPLEGPNYGYTF

v_gene: TRBV19
d_gene: NA
j_gene: TRBJ2-3
len: 13
abundance: once
CDR3aa: CASSIAPADTQYF

v_gene: TRBV4-1
d_gene: TRBD1
j_gene: TRBJ1-1
len: 14
abundance: NA
CDR3aa: CASSRDRDRVLAFF

v_gene: TRBV4-1
d_gene: NA
j_gene: TRBJ1-1
len: 13
abundance: NA
CDR3aa: CASSQVAGTEAFF

v_gene: TRBV5-6
d_gene: NA
j_gene: TRBJ2-1
len: 11
abundance: NA
CDR3aa: CASSLSDRQFF

v_gene: TRBV11-3
d_gene: TRBD2
j_gene: TRBJ2-3
len: 15
abundance: few
CDR3aa: CASSSRTSGRDTQYF

v_gene: TRBV11-3
d_gene: NA
j_gene: TRBJ2-2
len: 16
abundance: once
CDR3aa: CASSPRRLGSGGELFF

v_gene: TRBV6-5
d_gene: NA
j_gene: TRBJ1-2
len: 15
abundance: NA
CDR3aa: CASLPVNRRKEGYTF

v_gene: TRBV29-1
d_gene: TRBD1
j_gene: TRBJ2-3
len: 11
abundance: NA
CDR3aa: CSVDRVDTQYF

v_gene: TRBV9
d_gene: NA
j_gene: TRBJ2-3
len: 20
abundance: NA
CDR3aa: CASSARRKLTGGISTDTQYF

v_gene: TRBV5-4
d_gene: TRBD2
j_gene: TRBJ2-3
len: 17
abundance: NA
CDR3aa: CASSAGTSGVSTDTQYF